This T cell receptor beta chain derives from a study of blood T cells in healthy people across ages. Whole-study results and caveats: Nothing was known about donor CMV status, and this possibly confounded expanded clonotype changes.

Using a J-beta primer mix together with a sample-barcoded 5' primer, a second PCR was run for roughly 6 to 12 cycles. A minimum of 2.5 million CDR3-containing paired-end reads was obtained for each sample. MiXCR, run by TCRdb on the 5' RACE reads, gives a single entry per CDR3 protein. The sample includes some 1.7 million distinct CDR3 sequences, 25% to 30% of them seen just once. The CDR3 is 15 residues long. The V gene end was trimmed by 3 bases and the J gene end by 4 bases; junction bases not matched to a gene: 3. The germline V gene encodes CDR1 SGHAT and CDR2 FQNNGV. This clonotype was detected a few times. Its antigen remains unidentified.

This TCR was sampled from a woman aged 25 to 39 in good health. Sequencing was performed on blood. V and J are TRBV11-2 and TRBJ2-1, with 10 bases that match TRBD2. CDR3 residues: CASSFEREGYNEQFF. Written as DNA, the CDR3 is TGTGCCAGCAGCTTCGAGCGGGAGGGGTACAATGAGCAGTTCTTC.